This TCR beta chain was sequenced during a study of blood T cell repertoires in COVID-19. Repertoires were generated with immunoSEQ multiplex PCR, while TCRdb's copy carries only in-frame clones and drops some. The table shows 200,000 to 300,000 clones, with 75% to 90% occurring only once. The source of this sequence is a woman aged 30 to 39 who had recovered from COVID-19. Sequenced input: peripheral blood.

The CDR3 sequence is CASSDRVSDNEQFF. The CDR3 bases are TGTGCCAGCAGCGACAGGGTGTCAGACAATGAGCAGTTCTTC. This chain connects TRBV9 to TRBJ2-1, with TRBD1 as a possible D gene (6 bases). V dropped 3 bases and J dropped 5 bases, with 12 bases sitting between them. Germline assignment: CDR1 SGDLS and CDR2 YYNGEE. CDR3 length equals 14 residues.